This TCR beta chain came from a study of ipilimumab plus nivolumab after autologous stem cell transplantation. Whole-study context: Median doses per patient: about 5 ipilimumab, about 8 nivolumab. Myeloma cases were transplant-naive high-risk or relapsed within 3 years post first autologous transplant. General study findings and limits: TCR repertoire, Treg phenotype and gut microbiota reportedly support more study of this approach.

Through week 26, nivolumab 3 mg/kg IV was given weeks 1, 4, 7, 10, then biweekly. Profiled with immunoSEQ multiplex PCR; TCRdb holds only in-frame clones, not every one. The sample lists tens of thousands of clones, roughly 90% occurring once. Germline V CDR1 and CDR2: SNHLY, FYNNEI. The CDR3 totals 15 residues. With respect to this clone: Antigen specificity is unknown. At one of its ends the junction is not consistent with the germline gene, which may arise from a read error.

The TCR was taken from a male donor with multiple myeloma. V and J are TRBV2 and TRBJ1-5; D is uncertain. The material sequenced was PBMCs, taken in a trial of ipilimumab plus nivolumab as post-transplant consolidation. The CDR3 is CASNEKDGYNQPQHF. For the CDR3, the DNA is TGTGCCAGCAATGAAAAGGACGGATACAATCAGCCCCAGCATTTT.